Each of the 22 T cell receptor beta chains below was sequenced from the same sample in a study of blood T cell repertoires in COVID-19. Only in-frame clones appear in the TCRdb table, and some are missing; sequencing was by immunoSEQ multiplex PCR. The data show 400,000 to 450,000 clones, approximately 90% seen once. The material sequenced was peripheral blood. The receptors come from a woman between 50 and 59 years old with COVID-19, enrolled during active disease.

V and J are TRBV30 and TRBJ1-2; D is unclear. V gave up 2 bases and J gave up 8 bases, with 15 bases separating them. This CDR3 spans 13 amino acids. Germline V gene sequence: CDR1 GTSNPN, CDR2 SVGIG (reference sequence). The CDR3 spells CAWSREELEGYTF. CDR3 in DNA: TGTGCCTGGAGTCGAGAGGAGTTGGAAGGCTACACCTTC.

The rearrangement uses TRBV29-1 and TRBJ1-2, with a possible D match to TRBD1 (6 bases). Germline CDR1 reads SQVTM; CDR2 reads ANQGSEA. Trimming pared 7 bases from V and 4 bases from J, leaving 19 bases between. This CDR3 is 14 amino acids long. The CDR3 is CSAGLGQTLYGYTF. CDR3 DNA: TGCAGCGCCGGGCTTGGACAGACCCTCTATGGCTACACCTTC.

The sample holds one count of this clone. The CDR3 reads CASSLLTGIDTGELFF. DNA for the CDR3: TGTGCCAGCAGCTTATTGACGGGAATTGACACCGGGGAGCTGTTTTTT. The V gene is TRBV11-1, the J gene TRBJ2-2; tentative D call: TRBD2 (5 bases). Germline values: CDR1 SGHAT, CDR2 FQDESV (reference sequence). The CDR3 runs to 16 residues. Trimming pared 2 bases from V and 3 bases from J, leaving 13 bases between.

This chain links TRBV5-1 with TRBJ2-3; 15 bases agree with TRBD2. The CDR3 extends over 16 amino acids. Germline V CDR1 and CDR2: SGHRS, YFSETQ. The V gene end was trimmed by 6 bases and the J gene end by 9 bases; junction bases not matched to a gene: 11. CDR3: CASTTGLAGGPETQYF. For the CDR3, the DNA is TGCGCCAGCACCACCGGACTAGCGGGGGGGCCGGAGACGCAGTATTTT.

The rearrangement joins TRBV30 to TRBJ2-7, with D possibly matching TRBD2 (6 bases). The V end lost 2 bases, the J end lost 12 bases, and 23 bases lay between the germline ends. CDR3 length equals 14 residues. The germline V gene encodes CDR1 GTSNPN and CDR2 SVGIG (reference sequence). The CDR3: CAWSMGGDVFSRYF. In DNA, the CDR3 is TGTGCCTGGAGTATGGGCGGGGACGTCTTCTCCAGGTACTTC.

This clone was seen only once. The same CDR3 also results from other DNA sequences found in this sample. The V gene is TRBV4-1, the J gene TRBJ1-2, with no clear D. The length of the CDR3 is 13 residues. Trimming pared 2 bases from V and 4 bases from J, leaving 8 bases between. CDR1 and CDR2 from the germline V gene are MGHRA and YSYEKL. CDR3 sequence: CASSQQGGYGYTF. Written as DNA, the CDR3 is TGCGCCAGCAGCCAACAAGGAGGCTATGGCTACACCTTC.

This clone has only a few counts. The V and J genes are TRBV10-3 and TRBJ1-1; no firm D call. This CDR3 contains 13 residues. Trimming left V 8 bases short and J 1 base short, with 11 bases between. The germline V gene encodes CDR1 ENHRY and CDR2 SYGVKD. In DNA, the CDR3 is TGTGCCATCGAGGCTATTAGGAACACTGAAGCTTTCTTT. This codes for CAIEAIRNTEAFF.

J is TRBJ2-6 and V is TRBV5-1, with TRBD1 identical over 8 bases. Trimming cost V 2 bases and J 0 bases; bases outside gene matches: 4. Germline CDR1 reads SGHRS; CDR2 reads YFSETQ. There are 17 residues in the CDR3. This chain's CDR3 is CASSFGQGVSGANVLTF. The CDR3 bases are TGCGCCAGCAGCTTTGGACAGGGAGTCTCTGGGGCCAACGTCCTGACTTTC.

The rearrangement links TRBV7-2 to TRBJ2-3, with TRBD1 identical over 8 bases. Germline values: CDR1 SGHTA, CDR2 FQGNSA. V shed 2 bases and J 1 base; nucleotides not matched to a gene: 5. The CDR3 is 16 residues long. The CDR3 here is CASSLQGALRTDTQYF. CDR3 DNA sequence: TGTGCCAGCAGCTTACAGGGGGCCCTCCGCACAGATACGCAGTATTTT. The full variable domain, rest sourced from reference TRBV7-2 and TRBJ2-3, is GAGVSQSPSNKVTEKGKDVELRCDPISGHTALYWYRQSLGQGLEFLIYFQGNSAPDKSGLPSDRFSAERTGGSVSTLTIQRTQQEDSAVYLCASSLQGALRTDTQYFGPGTRLTVL.

The gene calls are TRBV27 and TRBJ1-5, with a tentative D call TRBD1 (5 bases). This CDR3 contains 14 residues. Trimming removed 4 bases from V and 2 bases from J, with 9 bases in between. Germline V gene sequence: CDR1 MNHEY, CDR2 SMNVEV (reference sequence). CDR3 sequence (DNA): TGTGCCAGCAGTTCGGGGGAGGGCAATCAGCCCCAGCATTTT. Its protein product is CASSSGEGNQPQHF.

J is TRBJ1-2 and V is TRBV5-1, with D possibly TRBD1 on 6 matching bases. The length of the CDR3 is 14 residues. Germline V lookup: CDR1 SGHRS, CDR2 YFSETQ. Deletions cut 5 bases from V and 5 bases from J, with 16 bases between. The CDR3: CASSPQGLEYGYTF. DNA for the CDR3: TGCGCCAGCAGTCCACAGGGCCTAGAGTATGGCTACACCTTC.

The chain is built from TRBV2 and TRBJ2-3; TRBD1 matches 7 bases. Germline CDR1 and CDR2: SNHLY and FYNNEI. Trimming cost V 3 bases and J 14 bases; bases outside gene matches: 11. The CDR3 is 13 residues long. The CDR3, as DNA: TGTGCCAGCAGTGACCCTAAGGGGGCCGTCTCGTATTTT. Residues: CASSDPKGAVSYF.

This rearrangement joins TRBV19 to TRBJ2-7; no firm D call. V was clipped by 4 bases and J by 3 bases, with 16 bases between them. Germline CDR1 LNHDA, CDR2 SQIVND (reference sequence). There are 15 residues in the CDR3. The DNA of the CDR3 is TGTGCCAGTAGTACCAACTACGATACTCTCTACGAGCAGTACTTC. It yields the protein CASSTNYDTLYEQYF. The whole variable domain, filled in from reference TRBV19 and TRBJ2-7, reads DGGITQSPKYLFRKEGQNVTLSCEQNLNHDAMYWYRQDPGQGLRLIYYSQIVNDFQKGDIAEGYSVSREKKESFPLTVTSAQKNPTAFYLCASSTNYDTLYEQYFGPGTRLTVT.

V is TRBV2 and J is TRBJ1-6; TRBD1 agrees at 8 bases. The CDR3 runs to 15 residues. The germline gives CDR1 SNHLY, CDR2 FYNNEI. J gave up 9 bases and V 7 bases, and 11 bases lay outside the gene matches. The CDR3 reads CASTSSTGEVSPLHF. The CDR3 nucleotides are TGTGCCAGCACCTCCTCGACAGGGGAAGTTTCACCCCTCCACTTT.

The chain couples TRBV19 to TRBJ1-4; D unresolved. The germline CDR1 and CDR2 sequences are LNHDA and SQIVND (reference sequence). The CDR3 is made up of 11 amino acids. V shed 7 bases and J shed 8 bases, with 8 bases lying between them. CDR3 bases: TGTGCCAGTAAATTGGAGGAAAAACTGTTTTTT. This codes for CASKLEEKLFF.

The chain links TRBV24-1 to TRBJ2-1; 10 bases are a match to TRBD1. V dropped 5 bases and J dropped 7; count of bases not matched to a gene: 7. CDR3 length equals 15 residues. Germline-derived CDR1 and CDR2 are KGHDR and SFDVKD. CDR3 loop: CATSAEDRGRNEQFF. CDR3 in DNA: TGTGCCACCAGTGCAGAAGACAGGGGGCGTAATGAGCAGTTCTTC.

This clone has just one count. The V gene is TRBV18, the J gene TRBJ1-5, with D maybe TRBD1 (5 bases). The CDR3 sequence is 16 residues long. Germline CDR1 is KGHSH and CDR2 is LQKENI. The V and J ends lost 3 bases and 5 bases respectively, with 17 bases between them. CDR3 loop: CASSPQEGLGDQPQHF. The CDR3 region has the DNA TGTGCCAGCTCACCCCAGGAGGGTCTGGGGGATCAGCCCCAGCATTTT.

The chain employs TRBV6-5 and TRBJ1-5, with unresolved D. Germline V gene lookup returns CDR1 MNHEY and CDR2 SVGAGI. CDR3 length: 13 residues. Between the trimmed V and J ends, which lost 6 bases and 2 bases, there was a span of 8 bases. Here the CDR3 reads CASSQEGNQPQHF. CDR3 coding DNA: TGTGCCAGCAGCCAAGAGGGCAATCAGCCCCAGCATTTT.

The sample holds a few counts of this clone. CDR3 region: CASSILPRQGNQPQHF. The CDR3 bases are TGTGCCAGTAGTATCCTACCACGGCAGGGGAATCAGCCCCAGCATTTT. The J gene is TRBJ1-5, the V gene TRBV19; a weak D match, TRBD1 (6 bases). Germline values: CDR1 LNHDA, CDR2 SQIVND (reference sequence). The CDR3 spans 16 residues. V was pared by 3 bases and J by 4 bases, with 16 bases between. The whole variable domain, remainder taken from reference TRBV19 and TRBJ1-5, is DGGITQSPKYLFRKEGQNVTLSCEQNLNHDAMYWYRQDPGQGLRLIYYSQIVNDFQKGDIAEGYSVSREKKESFPLTVTSAQKNPTAFYLCASSILPRQGNQPQHFGDGTRLSIL.

This clone is a singleton in its sample. The chain couples TRBV7-9 to TRBJ2-6; maybe TRBD1 (6 bases). Germline V gives CDR1 SEHNR, CDR2 FQNEAQ (reference sequence). V lost 5 bases and J lost 2, with 10 bases in between. This CDR3 spans 15 amino acids. CDR3 sequence (DNA): TGTGCCAGCAGCCTACAGGGCCCTGGGGCCAACGTCCTGACTTTC. This translates into CASSLQGPGANVLTF.

This chain uses TRBV5-1 with TRBJ2-3; 7 bases align to TRBD2. V gave up 4 bases and J gave up 3 bases; unmatched junction bases: 5. This CDR3 has 14 amino acids. Looked up from germline, CDR1 is SGHRS and CDR2 is YFSETQ. In nucleotides, the CDR3 is TGCGCCAGCAGCGGGGGACTACTTACAGATACGCAGTATTTT. As protein: CASSGGLLTDTQYF.

This clone was counted once. The chain joins TRBV5-1 to TRBJ2-1; 7 positions match TRBD2. The CDR3 covers 15 residues. CDR1 is SGHRS, CDR2 YFSETQ, per germline. V dropped 0 bases and J dropped 3; count of bases not matched to a gene: 3. CDR3 sequence (DNA): TGCGCCAGCAGCTTGGATGTAGCGGGCTACAATGAGCAGTTCTTC. Translating gives CASSLDVAGYNEQFF.